These 26 T cell receptor beta chains were all obtained from the same sample, sequenced in a study of blood T cell repertoires in COVID-19 (dated by TCRdb to 2018 to 2021). Receptor amplification or capture employed the immunoSEQ multiplex PCR assay. TCRdb re-hosts the immuneACCESS table, in-frame sequences only. Its copies lack some clones; in the studies checked, an unresolved V gene accounts for under half of them, and the cause for the rest is not known. The sample profile shows about 38,000 clones; roughly 87% of them were found once. The top ten clones comprise approximately 7.2% of the sample. Sequencing input: peripheral blood. The receptors shown here come from a human donor in a cohort sampled during active COVID-19.

The rearrangement uses TRBV7-9 and TRBJ1-2, with D unresolved. This CDR3 comprises 13 residues. With 4 bases removed from V and 5 bases from J, the gap between germline ends came to 11 bases. Germline V gene data show CDR1 as SEHNR and CDR2 as FQNEAQ (reference sequence). The CDR3 loop is CASSSPSGYGYTF. DNA of the CDR3: TGTGCCAGCAGCTCCCCGTCGGGGTATGGCTACACCTTC.

The rearrangement joins TRBV6-6 to TRBJ1-1; the match to TRBD1 covers 9 bases. Germline assignment: CDR1 MNHNY and CDR2 SVGAGI (reference sequence). After removal of 0 bases from V and 7 bases from J, the junction contained 3 bases not matched to a gene. This CDR3 region has 14 residues. The CDR3 loop reads CASSYSTGGNEAFF. As DNA, the CDR3 is TGTGCCAGCAGTTACTCGACAGGGGGGAATGAAGCTTTCTTT.

The gene calls are TRBV19 and TRBJ2-7; 12 bases match TRBD2. This CDR3 spans 15 amino acids. Germline CDR1 and CDR2: LNHDA and SQIVND (reference sequence). Trimming removed 6 bases from V and 5 bases from J; junction bases left unmatched: 8. The DNA for the CDR3 is TGTGCCAGTAGCGGACTAGCGGGAAAAGTCCACGAGCAGTACTTC. Translation gives CASSGLAGKVHEQYF.

The chain joins TRBV30 to TRBJ2-3; a weak D match, TRBD2 (5 bases). Germline loops: CDR1 GTSNPN, CDR2 SVGIG (reference sequence). CDR3 size: 16 residues. The germline V and J ends were trimmed by 0 bases and 0 bases, with 13 bases remaining between them. CDR3 protein: CAWSVPGSVSTDTQYF. CDR3 DNA: TGTGCCTGGAGTGTACCGGGTAGCGTTAGCACAGATACGCAGTATTTT.

The CDR3 is CASSYSSREGDEQYF. CDR3 sequence (DNA): TGTGCCAGCAGTTACTCTTCGCGGGAGGGCGACGAGCAGTACTTC. The chain couples TRBV6-5 to TRBJ2-7, with TRBD2 matching 9 bases. Looked up from germline, CDR1 is MNHEY and CDR2 is SVGAGI. This CDR3 is built from 15 residues. V lost 0 bases and J lost 5; bases outside the gene matches: 5.

The gene calls are TRBV18 and TRBJ2-7, with TRBD2 matching over 9 bases. The CDR3 covers 16 residues. J gave up 3 bases and V 6 bases, and 12 bases lay outside the gene matches. Germline values: CDR1 KGHSH, CDR2 LQKENI. CDR3 sequence reads: CASSLGDSGSIYEQYF. The CDR3 coding sequence is TGTGCCAGCTCCCTAGGGGATAGCGGGAGTATCTACGAGCAGTACTTC.

The rearrangement links TRBV2 to TRBJ2-7, with 11 nucleotides matching TRBD1. V shed 3 bases and J 5 bases; nucleotides not matched to a gene: 3. The length of the CDR3 is 14 residues. From germline, CDR1 is SNHLY and CDR2 FYNNEI. The CDR3 coding sequence is TGTGCCAGCAGTGAGGACAGGGGGCTGAACGAGCAGTACTTC. Protein product: CASSEDRGLNEQYF.

The chain uses TRBV10-3 and TRBJ1-3; 7 nucleotides align to TRBD1. V shed 6 bases and J 2 bases; nucleotides not matched to a gene: 7. Germline CDR1 is ENHRY and CDR2 is SYGVKD. CDR3 length equals 15 residues. The CDR3 DNA reads TGTGCCATCAGGTTGACAGGGAATGCTGGAAACACCATATATTTT. This translates into CAIRLTGNAGNTIYF.

The chain carries TRBV2 and TRBJ2-3; D is possibly TRBD1 (6 bases). The CDR3 is 15 amino acids. Deletions cut 6 bases from V and 1 base from J, with 14 bases between. CDR1 is SNHLY, CDR2 FYNNEI, per germline. Here the CDR3 reads CASSFQGQGTDTQYF. The CDR3 DNA follows: TGTGCCAGCAGCTTCCAGGGGCAGGGCACAGATACGCAGTATTTT.

The chain joins TRBV6-5 to TRBJ1-5, with TRBD1 as a possible D gene (5 bases). Germline V gene data show CDR1 as MNHEY and CDR2 as SVGAGI. The CDR3 spans 15 residues. Between the trimmed V and J ends, which lost 2 bases and 2 bases, there was a span of 10 bases. The CDR3 nucleotides are TGTGCCAGCAGTTACGGTAGGGGTCGCAATCAGCCCCAGCATTTT. Protein: CASSYGRGRNQPQHF.

The chain recombines TRBV28 with TRBJ2-3; 8 bases are shared with TRBD2. CDR1 MDHEN and CDR2 SYDVKM come from the germline V gene. This CDR3 is 15 amino acids long. Trimming cost V 10 bases and J 4 bases; bases outside gene matches: 13. CDR3 sequence reads: CAIASGGSSADTQYF. In DNA form, the CDR3 reads TGTGCCATCGCCTCGGGGGGGAGTTCTGCAGATACGCAGTATTTT. Full variable domain (remainder filled in from reference TRBV28 and TRBJ2-3): DVKVTQSSRYLVKRTGEKVFLECVQDMDHENMFWYRQDPGLGLRLIYFSYDVKMKEKGDIPEGYSVSREKKERFSLILESASTNQTSMYLCAIASGGSSADTQYFGPGTRLTVL.

This clone was counted once. The chain uses TRBV7-9 and TRBJ2-3; possible D gene TRBD1, 5 bases. This CDR3 contains 15 residues. Germline CDR1 SEHNR, CDR2 FQNEAQ (reference sequence). Trimming took off 5 bases at V and 4 bases at J, with 16 bases between the two ends. The CDR3 region has the DNA TGTGCCAGCAGCCTTGGACAAAACCCCTCAGATACGCAGTATTTT. Translating gives CASSLGQNPSDTQYF.

The genes are TRBV13 and TRBJ1-1, with a tentative D call TRBD1 (5 bases). CDR3 length: 13 amino acids. The germline CDR1 and CDR2 sequences are PRHDT and FYEKMQ (reference sequence). V shed 4 bases and J shed 3 bases, with 9 bases lying between them. The CDR3 DNA is TGTGCCAGCAGCTCCCCCAGGGACACTGAAGCTTTCTTT. Its protein product is CASSSPRDTEAFF.

This clone was observed a few times. The chain couples TRBV10-1 to TRBJ2-3; possible D gene TRBD2, 6 bases. CDR3 length: 13 residues. Germline values: CDR1 WNHNN, CDR2 SYGVQD (reference sequence). V lost 5 bases, J lost 6 bases, and 12 bases lay in between. DNA for the CDR3: TGCGCCAGCAGTAGGGACTTCACGGATACGCAGTATTTT. It yields the protein CASSRDFTDTQYF.

The genes are TRBV7-8 and TRBJ2-3, with a weak D call TRBD2 (5 bases). The germline V gene has CDR1 SGHVS and CDR2 FQNEAQ. V was clipped by 11 bases and J by 4 bases, with 25 bases between them. The CDR3 length is 16 residues. CDR3 sequence (DNA): TGTGCCGGGAGTCACAGTGGGTCCATCGGTCCAGATACGCAGTATTTT. Translating it yields CAGSHSGSIGPDTQYF.

The genes are TRBV9 and TRBJ1-2; TRBD1 matches at 7 bases. Germline V lookup: CDR1 SGDLS, CDR2 YYNGEE. V shed 4 bases and J 0 bases; nucleotides not matched to a gene: 12. CDR3 length: 17 residues. The CDR3: CASSYTVGQRTNYGYTF. The CDR3 DNA follows: TGTGCCAGCAGCTACACGGTGGGACAGAGAACTAACTATGGCTACACCTTC.

The rearrangement uses TRBV6-5 and TRBJ1-1; 7 bases line up with TRBD1. The CDR3 has 13 amino acids. The J segment lost 11 bases and the V segment lost 8 bases, leaving 14 bases of the junction unmatched. Germline V gives CDR1 MNHEY, CDR2 SVGAGI. The CDR3 here is CASETFRGSEAFF. DNA for the CDR3: TGTGCCAGCGAAACGTTCAGGGGGTCGGAGGCTTTCTTT.

This clone came up once. V and J are TRBV28 and TRBJ1-2; 8 bases match TRBD1. J gave up 7 bases and V 4 bases, and 2 bases lay outside the gene matches. Germline-derived CDR1 and CDR2 are MDHEN and SYDVKM. This CDR3 has 12 residues. The CDR3 coding sequence is TGTGCCAGCAGTTCAGGGGGCTCTGGCTACACCTTC. This codes for CASSSGGSGYTF.

The chain employs TRBV10-3 and TRBJ1-5, with D hard to call. Looked up from germline, CDR1 is ENHRY and CDR2 is SYGVKD. The length of the CDR3 is 13 residues. Trimming removed 7 bases at V and 1 base at J, with 8 bases between. The CDR3 DNA follows: TGTGCCATCACCCCGGGGAGCAATCAGCCCCAGCATTTT. It translates to CAITPGSNQPQHF.

The rearrangement joins TRBV5-1 to TRBJ2-1; TRBD1 agrees at 7 bases. This CDR3 contains 12 residues. Germline V gene sequence: CDR1 SGHRS, CDR2 YFSETQ. With 7 bases clipped from V and 4 bases from J, the junction kept 2 bases outside the gene matches. CDR3 loop: CASRGQYNEQFF. CDR3 DNA: TGCGCCAGCCGGGGACAGTACAATGAGCAGTTCTTC.

This clone was observed a single time. The genes are TRBV29-1 and TRBJ2-7, with 13 bases lining up with TRBD2. From germline, CDR1 is SQVTM and CDR2 ANQGSEA. The CDR3 spans 13 residues. CDR3 sequence (DNA): TGCACCGGACTAGCGGGGGACTCCTACGAGCAGTACTTC. This encodes CTGLAGDSYEQYF.

This clone was recorded once. The J gene is TRBJ2-3, the V gene TRBV24-1; 12 bases map to TRBD1. Germline CDR1 reads KGHDR; CDR2 reads SFDVKD. CDR3 size: 16 residues. With V trimmed by 3 bases and J by 8 bases, 8 bases remained unmatched. For the CDR3, the DNA is TGTGCCACCAGTGATGCCGGGACAGGGGGCGCGGGTACGCAGTATTTT. It codes for CATSDAGTGGAGTQYF.

The chain is built from TRBV29-1 and TRBJ2-2; 7 bases fit TRBD1. CDR1 is SQVTM and CDR2 is ANQGSEA in the germline V gene. CDR3 length: 14 residues. After removal of 1 base from V and 7 bases from J, the junction contained 6 bases not matched to a gene. The DNA for the CDR3 is TGCAGCGTTGAAGTGACAGGGTGGGGCGGGGAGCTGTTTTTT. It encodes CSVEVTGWGGELFF.

J is TRBJ2-2 and V is TRBV2; the D is unclear. The CDR3 is 14 amino acids. V was trimmed by 7 bases and J by 0 bases, leaving 9 bases between them. CDR1 SNHLY and CDR2 FYNNEI come from the germline V gene. This chain's CDR3 is CASINNPNTGELFF. Here the CDR3 DNA reads TGTGCCAGCATTAACAACCCGAACACCGGGGAGCTGTTTTTT.

The chain carries TRBV6-2 or TRBV6-3 and TRBJ2-5; D is possibly TRBD2 (6 bases). This CDR3 contains 15 residues. CDR1 MNHEY and CDR2 SVGEGT come from the germline V gene. V lost 0 bases to trimming and J lost 4 bases, with 12 bases between them. CDR3 DNA sequence: TGTGCCAGCAGTTACTCTCTAGCGTCAGGAGAGACCCAGTACTTC. The encoded protein is CASSYSLASGETQYF.

The chain joins TRBV7-2 to TRBJ2-7; D is possibly TRBD1 (6 bases). The germline V gene encodes CDR1 SGHTA and CDR2 FQGNSA. V was clipped by 1 base and J by 2 bases, with 9 bases between them. This CDR3 has 14 residues. The chain's CDR3 is CASSLVQGTYEQYF. The DNA for the CDR3 is TGTGCCAGCAGCTTAGTCCAGGGGACCTACGAGCAGTACTTC.